The 7 T cell receptor beta chains below were found in one sample sequenced in a study of cytotoxic CD8 clonotypes in ibrutinib-treated CLL. Libraries were prepared by immunoSEQ multiplex PCR; TCRdb keeps only in-frame clonotypes and omits some of them. The repertoire holds 43,000 or so clones, with under 80% as singletons. The sequenced sample was PBMCs, obtained after 24 months of ibrutinib treatment. The receptors were gathered from a human donor with chronic lymphocytic leukemia.

This clone has a handful of counts. This rearrangement joins TRBV10-1 to TRBJ2-7, with D hard to call. This CDR3 is built from 11 residues. Trimming stripped 1 base from V and 4 bases from J, with 2 bases between. Germline loops: CDR1 WNHNN, CDR2 SYGVQD (reference sequence). The CDR3 here is CASSELYEQYF. The DNA of the CDR3 is TGCGCCAGCAGTGAGTTATACGAGCAGTACTTC.

V gene TRBV19 combines with J gene TRBJ1-5; D unclear. Trimming stripped 5 bases from V and 4 bases from J, with 15 bases between. Per the germline V gene, CDR1 is LNHDA and CDR2 is SQIVND (reference sequence). This CDR3 contains 15 residues. The CDR3 sequence: CASSPRRGANQPQHF. The CDR3 bases are TGTGCCAGTAGTCCCCGCCGTGGCGCGAATCAGCCCCAGCATTTT.

This rearrangement joins TRBV18 to TRBJ2-1; D is possibly TRBD1 (5 bases). Germline V gene data show CDR1 as KGHSH and CDR2 as LQKENI. The CDR3 loop spans 15 amino acids. V was clipped by 2 bases and J by 4 bases, with 12 bases between them. CDR3 amino acids: CASSPDSSYYNEQFF. The CDR3 DNA reads as TGTGCCAGCTCACCAGACAGCTCCTATTACAATGAGCAGTTCTTC.

V is TRBV5-1 and J is TRBJ2-3; tentatively, D is TRBD1 (5 bases). The CDR3 runs to 14 residues. Germline lookup yields CDR1 SGHRS and CDR2 YFSETQ. Trimming shortened V by 0 bases and J by 4 bases, and 9 bases separated the two germline ends. This chain's CDR3 is CASSLGQGADTQYF. CDR3 DNA sequence: TGCGCCAGCAGCTTGGGGCAGGGTGCAGATACGCAGTATTTT.

The gene calls are TRBV20-1 and TRBJ1-1; D call uncertain. The V and J ends lost 5 bases and 4 bases respectively, with 8 bases between them. Germline V CDR1 and CDR2: DFQATT, SNEGSKA (reference sequence). The CDR3 runs to 11 residues. This CDR3 is CSAAGGTEAFF. The CDR3 coding sequence is TGCAGTGCTGCAGGAGGCACTGAAGCTTTCTTT.

The rearrangement uses TRBV30 and TRBJ2-2, with 7 positions matching TRBD2. The CDR3 sequence is 12 residues long. V shed 8 bases and J 2 bases; nucleotides not matched to a gene: 2. Germline V gives CDR1 GTSNPN, CDR2 SVGIG (reference sequence). CDR3 nucleotide sequence: TGTGCCGCTAGCGGAAACACCGGGGAGCTGTTTTTT. Protein product: CAASGNTGELFF.

J is TRBJ1-1 and V is TRBV5-6; D is perhaps TRBD1 (6 bases). The CDR3 contains 16 residues. V was cut by 4 bases and J by 3 bases, with 19 bases left in between. Germline values: CDR1 SGHDT, CDR2 YYEEEE. CDR3 DNA: TGTGCCAGCAGCCACACCGCCGGCAGGGGAGACACTGAAGCTTTCTTT. Translation gives CASSHTAGRGDTEAFF.